Listed here are 22 T cell receptor beta chains from one sample, sequenced in a study of regulatory T cells in long-lasting Graves disease. Sequencing libraries for TCR beta were prepared with iRepertoire HTBI primers and Arm-PCR of CDR3 regions. TCRdb itself ran the multiplex PCR reads through MiXCR, one entry per CDR3 protein. This table has fewer than 450,000 distinct CDR3 sequences, around 20% appearing once. This sample's time point: persistent/refractory GD, antithyroid drugs over 5 years with positive TRAb. PBMCs provided the RNA from which the TCR library was made. The sequenced sample was peripheral blood mononuclear cells (PBMCs), obtained when the disease was refractory, from a patient treated with antithyroid drugs. These receptors originate from a female donor with Graves disease.

The chain has TRBV30 and TRBJ2-7; no clear D gene. V was cut by 5 bases and J by 4 bases, with 12 bases left in between. The CDR3 is 12 residues long. Germline CDR1 is GTSNPN and CDR2 is SVGIG (reference sequence). The CDR3 coding sequence is TGTGCCTGGGACCAGGAGAGATACGAGCAGTACTTC. It specifies CAWDQERYEQYF.

The chain joins TRBV27 to TRBJ2-7; maybe TRBD2 (6 bases). CDR1 and CDR2 from the germline V gene are MNHEY and SMNVEV (reference sequence). Trimming cost V 3 bases and J 6 bases, with 12 bases left between them. CDR3 size: 13 residues. The CDR3 reads CASSLGLPGEQYF. CDR3 sequence (DNA): TGTGCCAGCAGTTTGGGACTGCCAGGCGAGCAGTACTTC.

In its sample, this clonotype was seen a few times. The rearrangement joins TRBV19 to TRBJ1-2; tentatively, D is TRBD1 (6 bases). This CDR3 has 14 amino acids. The V gene's germline CDR1 is LNHDA and CDR2 SQIVND (reference sequence). V was trimmed by 6 bases and J by 4 bases, leaving 15 bases between them. CDR3 DNA sequence: TGTGCCAGTAGCAATACCGGGACAAGCTATGGCTACACCTTC. Translation gives CASSNTGTSYGYTF. The variable domain in full, with the rest retrieved from reference TRBV19 and TRBJ1-2, is DGGITQSPKYLFRKEGQNVTLSCEQNLNHDAMYWYRQDPGQGLRLIYYSQIVNDFQKGDIAEGYSVSREKKESFPLTVTSAQKNPTAFYLCASSNTGTSYGYTFGSGTRLTVV.

Ten or more counts support this clonotype. This rearrangement joins TRBV6-1 to TRBJ2-7; TRBD1 matches at 7 bases. The CDR3 runs 15 residues. Trimming removed 6 bases from V and 0 bases from J; junction bases left unmatched: 8. Per the germline V gene, CDR1 is MNHNS and CDR2 is SASEGT. CDR3 nucleotide sequence: TGTGCCAGCAGGACTCCGGGACAGAGCTCCTACGAGCAGTACTTC. The encoded protein is CASRTPGQSSYEQYF.

This clonotype was counted a few times. This chain links TRBV19 with TRBJ1-1, with D hard to call. From germline, CDR1 is LNHDA and CDR2 SQIVND (reference sequence). The V and J ends lost 6 bases and 5 bases respectively, with 16 bases between them. The CDR3 spans 14 residues. The CDR3 bases are TGTGCCAGTAGAATTGTGGAGGGAAGAACTGAAGCTTTCTTT. This codes for CASRIVEGRTEAFF.

At least ten counts were recorded for this clonotype. This CDR3 reads CASSGGGRLETQYF. In DNA form, the CDR3 reads TGTGCCAGCAGTGGGGGCGGGAGACTCGAGACCCAGTACTTC. J is TRBJ2-5 and V is TRBV2; 7 bases line up with TRBD2. The J segment lost 5 bases and the V segment lost 4 bases, leaving 7 bases of the junction unmatched. Germline V gives CDR1 SNHLY, CDR2 FYNNEI. The CDR3 totals 14 residues. The whole variable domain, remainder taken from reference TRBV2 and TRBJ2-5, is EPEVTQTPSHQVTQMGQEVILRCVPISNHLYFYWYRQILGQKVEFLVSFYNNEISEKSEIFDDQFSVERPDGSNFTLKIRSTKLEDSAMYFCASSGGGRLETQYFGPGTRLLVL.

This clonotype was seen more than once but under ten times. The CDR3 loop is CASSIQGDHGYTF. CDR3 nucleotides: TGTGCCAGTAGTATTCAGGGGGACCATGGCTACACCTTC. The chain recombines TRBV19 with TRBJ1-2; 7 bases align to TRBD1. CDR3 length: 13 amino acids. Germline-derived CDR1 and CDR2 are LNHDA and SQIVND (reference sequence). Trimming took 3 bases from V and 6 from J; bases not matched to a gene: 4.

This clonotype was seen repeatedly, ten times or more. The V gene is TRBV28, the J gene TRBJ1-2, with 8 positions matching TRBD1. Germline CDR1 is MDHEN and CDR2 is SYDVKM. This CDR3 is built from 13 residues. Unmatched junction bases numbered 4, after V lost 7 bases and J lost 3 bases. The CDR3 sequence: CASKGQVDYGYTF. Here the CDR3 DNA reads TGTGCCAGCAAGGGACAGGTGGACTATGGCTACACCTTC.

The rearrangement uses TRBV30 and TRBJ1-2, with 7 bases matching TRBD1. Trimming removed 0 bases from V and 8 bases from J; junction bases left unmatched: 6. This CDR3 spans 13 amino acids. CDR1 GTSNPN and CDR2 SVGIG come from the germline V gene (reference sequence). CDR3 sequence reads: CAWSVRAGGGYTF. In DNA form, the CDR3 reads TGTGCCTGGAGTGTACGGGCAGGGGGAGGCTACACCTTC.

The chain links TRBV29-1 to TRBJ1-1, with 8 bases identical to TRBD1. Germline-derived CDR1 and CDR2 are SQVTM and ANQGSEA. The CDR3 totals 16 residues. V shed 0 bases, J shed 6 bases, and the junction held 12 bases outside the gene matches. The CDR3 bases are TGCAGCGTTGAAGAGACAGGGGTGGGGGCCGTTCCTGAAGCTTTCTTT. The encoded protein is CSVEETGVGAVPEAFF.

This clonotype was seen a few times. V and J are TRBV24-1 and TRBJ1-5; D is uncertain. Germline-derived CDR1 and CDR2 are KGHDR and SFDVKD. The V end was cut by 0 bases, the J end by 6 bases, with 5 bases between. This CDR3 is built from 13 residues. Written as DNA, the CDR3 is TGTGCCACCAGTGATTTGTATCGTCAGCCCCAGCATTTT. Encoded protein: CATSDLYRQPQHF.

This clonotype has more than one count but fewer than ten. The chain links TRBV5-5 to TRBJ1-3; no clear D. V was pared by 0 bases and J by 0 bases, with 4 bases between. The CDR3 length is 14 residues. CDR1 is SGHKS and CDR2 is YYEKEE in the germline V gene (reference sequence). CDR3 nucleotides: TGTGCCAGCAGCTTGGGGGCCTCTGGAAACACCATATATTTT. The encoded protein is CASSLGASGNTIYF.

This clonotype was seen only a few times. A junction end diverges from the germline sequence, so it may reflect a read error. The V call is TRBV10-3, the J call TRBJ1-1; 10 bases match TRBD1. Germline values: CDR1 ENHRY, CDR2 SYGVKD. This CDR3 is built from 14 residues. The CDR3 loop is CAISLDRGFTKAFF. CDR3 bases: TGTGCCATCAGCTTGGACAGGGGGTTCACTAAAGCTTTCTTT.

This clonotype was seen a few times. J is TRBJ2-5 and V is TRBV30; 8 bases line up with TRBD1. The CDR3 totals 15 residues. Unmatched junction bases numbered 8, after V lost 0 bases and J lost 5 bases. Germline V gene data show CDR1 as GTSNPN and CDR2 as SVGIG (reference sequence). CDR3 amino acids: CAWSVRDRLLETQYF. For the CDR3, the DNA is TGTGCCTGGAGTGTACGGGACAGGCTCTTGGAGACCCAGTACTTC. Based on the CDR3 plus reference TRBV30 and TRBJ2-5, the full variable domain is SQTIHQWPATLVQPVGSPLSLECTVEGTSNPNLYWYRQAAGRGLQLLFYSVGIGQISSEVPQNLSASRPQDRQFILSSKKLLLSDSGFYLCAWSVRDRLLETQYFGPGTRLLVL.

J is TRBJ2-1 and V is TRBV5-1; a weak D match, TRBD2 (6 bases). Germline V CDR1 and CDR2: SGHRS, YFSETQ. The CDR3 has 13 amino acids. Between the trimmed V and J ends, which lost 4 bases and 3 bases, there was a span of 8 bases. The CDR3 region is CASSADYYNEQFF. The DNA for the CDR3 is TGCGCCAGCAGCGCGGACTACTACAATGAGCAGTTCTTC. The variable domain in full, with the rest retrieved from reference TRBV5-1 and TRBJ2-1, is KAGVTQTPRYLIKTRGQQVTLSCSPISGHRSVSWYQQTPGQGLQFLFEYFSETQRNKGNFPGRFSGRQFSNSRSEMNVSTLELGDSALYLCASSADYYNEQFFGPGTRLTVL.

This chain connects TRBV10-2 to TRBJ1-1; possibly TRBD1 for D (5 bases). This CDR3 has 14 amino acids. Trimming took 3 bases from V and 6 from J, leaving 14 bases between them. CDR1 WSHSY and CDR2 SAAADI come from the germline V gene. The CDR3 loop reads CASSDQGLSAEAFF. The CDR3 DNA is TGCGCCAGCAGTGACCAGGGACTGTCGGCTGAAGCTTTCTTT.

The chain employs TRBV6-1 and TRBJ2-5; a possible D gene is TRBD1 (6 bases). The V gene lost 3 bases and the J gene lost 2 bases, with 13 bases spanning the gap. CDR3 length: 15 amino acids. Per germline, CDR1 MNHNS and CDR2 SASEGT. For the CDR3, the DNA is TGTGCCAGCAGTGAGCAGGGGAGAAGGCAAGAGACCCAGTACTTC. This sequence encodes CASSEQGRRQETQYF.

This clonotype was seen at least ten times. The chain combines TRBV30 with TRBJ2-5, with D unclear. This CDR3 is 13 amino acids long. V was pared by 0 bases and J by 6 bases, with 11 bases between. The germline gives CDR1 GTSNPN, CDR2 SVGIG (reference sequence). CDR3 nucleotide sequence: TGTGCCTGGAGTGTACTCAACGGCAAGACCCAGTACTTC. Its translation is CAWSVLNGKTQYF.

The J gene is TRBJ2-1, the V gene TRBV11-2; D gene unclear. CDR3 size: 17 residues. From germline, CDR1 is SGHAT and CDR2 FQNNGV. The V end lost 0 bases, the J end lost 7 bases, and 19 bases lay between the germline ends. CDR3 region: CASSLEVSSALENEQFF. The CDR3 bases are TGTGCCAGCAGCTTAGAAGTCAGCAGCGCCCTTGAGAATGAGCAGTTCTTC.

There are a few counts of this clonotype. V usage is TRBV7-2 and J usage is TRBJ2-2; 14 nucleotides match TRBD2. The length of the CDR3 is 17 residues. V was clipped by 5 bases and J by 0 bases; unmatched bases: 2. Germline V gene lookup returns CDR1 SGHTA and CDR2 FQGNSA. The CDR3 loop reads CASSRLAGGTNTGELFF. CDR3 nucleotides: TGTGCCAGCAGCAGACTAGCGGGAGGGACGAACACCGGGGAGCTGTTTTTT.

The chain links TRBV19 to TRBJ1-1; D gene uncertain. Germline V CDR1 and CDR2: LNHDA, SQIVND (reference sequence). V shed 3 bases and J shed 1 base, with 9 bases lying between them. CDR3 length: 14 amino acids. CDR3 bases: TGTGCCAGTAGTATCGTAGGGAAGAACACTGAAGCTTTCTTT. Protein product: CASSIVGKNTEAFF.

CDR3 protein: CASRKVAGAYNEQFF. CDR3 bases: TGTGCCAGCCGAAAAGTAGCGGGAGCATATAATGAGCAGTTCTTC. The rearrangement uses TRBV7-9 and TRBJ2-1, with 9 bases identical to TRBD2. Germline V gene sequence: CDR1 SEHNR, CDR2 FQNEAQ (reference sequence). After removal of 8 bases from V and 7 bases from J, the junction contained 12 bases not matched to a gene. This CDR3 has 15 amino acids.